This is a list of T cell receptor beta chains from one sample in a study of shared clonotypes between healthy human individuals. Profiling relied on immunoSEQ multiplex PCR, and the TCRdb table lists in-frame clones only, not all of them. The sample holds about 1 million clones, about four fifths seen once. Sequencing used memory CD4+ T cells from PBMCs. These receptors were collected from a man aged 18 to 29 in good health. Some clones in this sample may be carry-over from other donors' samples. CDR3s include the opening cysteine and the closing phenylalanine or tryptophan. A D gene is named only where the DNA matches it firmly. Size is omitted from some rows. Given values are once, few, many or a class for expanded clones.

clone size,D gene,V gene,J gene,CDR3 DNA,CDR3 protein
once,-,TRBV9,TRBJ2-1,TGTGCCAGCAGCGTAGACCCCATCTCTGGGAATGAGCAGTTCTTC,CASSVDPISGNEQFF
-,-,TRBV7-3,TRBJ2-5,TGTGCCAGCAGCTTGGGGAGCGGTTTCCAAGAGACCCAGTACTTC,CASSLGSGFQETQYF
-,TRBD2,TRBV30,TRBJ2-7,TGTGCCTGGGGGAGGGGACGAGAGCAGTACTTC,CAWGRGREQYF
once,-,TRBV6-5,TRBJ1-2,TGTGCCAGCAGTTACTCGAACCAGGGCCGTGGCTACACCTTC,CASSYSNQGRGYTF
once,-,TRBV9,TRBJ2-3,TGTGCCAGCGGGACTTCCGGGACAACCACAGATACGCAGTATTTT,CASGTSGTTTDTQYF
-,-,TRBV29-1,TRBJ2-7,TGCAGCGTTGGGGCCAGGGTATCGACCTACGAGCAGTACTTC,CSVGARVSTYEQYF
-,-,TRBV4-1,TRBJ2-7,TGCGCCAGCAGCCCCCGGACGGGCGGCGAGCAGTACTTC,CASSPRTGGEQYF
-,-,TRBV5-1,TRBJ2-2,TGCGCCAGCAAAAGCAATGTATTGGCAGGGAACACCGGGGAGCTGTTTTTT,CASKSNVLAGNTGELFF
-,TRBD2,TRBV28,TRBJ2-7,TGTGCCAGCAAAGCGGGATCCTACGAGCAGTACTTC,CASKAGSYEQYF
-,-,TRBV6-5,TRBJ1-2,TGTGCCAGCAGCTGGGACGCGGTGCGAGGCTACACCTTC,CASSWDAVRGYTF
few,-,TRBV9,TRBJ2-5,TGTGCCAGCAGCGCCGGAACAGGGACCCAGCGAACCCAGTACTTC,CASSAGTGTQRTQYF
-,TRBD2,TRBV6-6,TRBJ2-7,TGTGCCAGCATCAGGACTAGCGGCTCCTACGAGCAGTACTTC,CASIRTSGSYEQYF
-,-,TRBV2,TRBJ1-4,TGTGCCAGCAGAGGTTGGGGAGGAAATGAAAAACTGTTTTTT,CASRGWGGNEKLFF
-,-,TRBV5-1,TRBJ2-3,TGCGCCAGCAGCCCCTTCGTGGGTGGGGATGCCGATACGCAGTATTTT,CASSPFVGGDADTQYF
few,-,TRBV2,TRBJ2-6,TGTGCCAGCAAATCAACAGGATCCGGGGCCAACGTCCTGACTTTC,CASKSTGSGANVLTF
-,TRBD1,TRBV25-1,TRBJ2-2,TGTGCCAGCAGTGCCCGGACAGGGGTCGGGGAGCTGTTTTTT,CASSARTGVGELFF
-,-,TRBV19,TRBJ1-2,TGTGCCAGCCAGGGTCCAGGTCCGTTTGGTTATGGCTACACCTTC,CASQGPGPFGYGYTF
-,TRBD2,TRBV28,TRBJ2-1,TGTGCCAGCAGCCCCGCCGCGGGAGGGGTTTACAATGAGCAGTTCTTC,CASSPAAGGVYNEQFF
few,TRBD2,TRBV4-3,TRBJ2-5,TGCGCCAGCAGCCAAGAGACTAGCGGGACACAAGAGACCCAGTACTTC,CASSQETSGTQETQYF
-,-,TRBV10-2,TRBJ2-1,TGCGCCAGCAGTGAGAGGGCTAGGGTGAATGAGCAGTTCTTC,CASSERARVNEQFF
-,TRBD1,TRBV6-1,TRBJ2-7,TGTGCCAGCATGACAGGGGGGAGCTCCTACGAGCAGTACTTC,CASMTGGSSYEQYF
-,TRBD1,TRBV2,TRBJ2-1,TGTGCCAGCAGCGACAGGGGGTCCTACAATGAGCAGTTCTTC,CASSDRGSYNEQFF
-,TRBD1,TRBV7-3,TRBJ2-7,TGTGCCAGCAGCTTAATGGGGACAGCAATCTACGAGCAGTACTTC,CASSLMGTAIYEQYF
-,TRBD1,TRBV18,TRBJ2-4,TGTGCCAGCTCACCAAACAGGGGAAACATTCAGTACTTC,CASSPNRGNIQYF
-,-,TRBV20-1,TRBJ2-5,TGCAGTGCGGATGGGGGAGAGACCCAGTACTTC,CSADGGETQYF
once,-,TRBV12-1,TRBJ2-3,TGTGCCAGCAGCCCTCCGTGGACAGGGGGAGACTGCACAGATACGCAGTATTTT,CASSPPWTGGDCTDTQYF
-,-,TRBV4-1,TRBJ2-7,TGCGCCAGCAGCCTCGGAGACTGGGCCTACGAGCAGTACTTC,CASSLGDWAYEQYF
once,TRBD2,TRBV9,TRBJ2-7,TGTGCCAGCAGCGTAGGGCTAGCGGGATCCCACGAGCAGTACTTC,CASSVGLAGSHEQYF
-,TRBD1,TRBV5-1,TRBJ2-5,TGCGCCAGCAGCGCTGGGACAGCCCGTCGGGAGACCCAGTACTTC,CASSAGTARRETQYF
-,-,TRBV7-2,TRBJ2-2,TGTGCCAGCAGCCGTAGCCGAGGGTCCGGGGAGCTGTTTTTT,CASSRSRGSGELFF
-,TRBD2,TRBV7-9,TRBJ2-1,TGTGCCAGCAGCTTAGGGGTCGGGAGGGCCTTTTATGAGCAGTTCTTC,CASSLGVGRAFYEQFF
-,-,TRBV5-1,TRBJ1-5,TGCGCCAGCAGCTTGGGGAGGGGCAATCAGCCCCAGCATTTT,CASSLGRGNQPQHF
-,TRBD1,TRBV28,TRBJ1-2,TGTGCCAGCATCCGGGGACAGGGGGCAAACTATGGCTACACCTTC,CASIRGQGANYGYTF
-,TRBD1,TRBV11-2,TRBJ2-5,TGTGCCAGCAGCTTAGATCGGCAGGGGGCGAGGGTAGGCCAAGAGACCCAGTACTTC,CASSLDRQGARVGQETQYF
-,TRBD2,TRBV5-1,TRBJ2-7,TGCGCCAGCAGCGAGGGCGGGAGGGCCTACGAGCAGTACTTC,CASSEGGRAYEQYF
-,TRBD1,TRBV7-2,TRBJ1-6,TGTGCCAGCAGCTCCCCGACAGGGGGAAATTCACCCCTCCACTTT,CASSSPTGGNSPLHF
-,TRBD1,TRBV6-6,TRBJ2-1,TGTGCCAGCAGTCCTGTGACAGGGGGGTACTACAATGAGCAGTTCTTC,CASSPVTGGYYNEQFF